The 16 T cell receptor beta chains given below trace back to one sample, sequenced in a study of shared clonotypes between healthy human individuals. Profiled with immunoSEQ multiplex PCR; TCRdb holds only in-frame clones, not every one. The table has about 2.3 million clones, 90% to 95% seen once. The sample comprised naive CD4+ T cells from PBMCs. Regarding subset: CD45RA+ positively selected. The receptor source for this set is a young man in good health. Some clones in this sample may be carry-over from other donors' samples.

This chain connects TRBV4-1 to TRBJ2-5, with 13 bases that match TRBD2. This CDR3 has 16 amino acids. V trimming: 4 bases; J trimming: 4 bases; junction bases outside the gene matches: 6. CDR1 and CDR2 (germline): MGHRA, YSYEKL. The CDR3 region has the DNA TGCGCCAGCAGCCCCTTTGGACTAGCGGGAGTAGAGACCCAGTACTTC. Translating it yields CASSPFGLAGVETQYF.

The CDR3 coding sequence is TGTGCCAGCAGCTTAGGAGACAGCTCCTACGAGCAGTACTTC. Translation gives CASSLGDSSYEQYF. This rearrangement joins TRBV5-8 to TRBJ2-7; perhaps TRBD1 as D (5 bases). There are 14 residues in the CDR3. V dropped 2 bases and J dropped 0 bases, with 9 bases sitting between them. The germline V gene has CDR1 SGHTS and CDR2 YDEGEE.

The rearrangement uses TRBV9 and TRBJ1-1; TRBD1 matches at 7 bases. CDR1 SGDLS and CDR2 YYNGEE come from the germline V gene. Unmatched junction bases numbered 8, after V lost 5 bases and J lost 1 base. There are 15 residues in the CDR3. The DNA of the CDR3 is TGTGCCAGCAGTCCCCCGGGACAGAGGAACACTGAAGCTTTCTTT. Amino acid sequence: CASSPPGQRNTEAFF.

This clone was detected only once. V gene TRBV7-6 combines with J gene TRBJ1-2; TRBD1 matches 9 bases. The V segment lost 5 bases and the J segment 6 bases; nucleotides outside the gene matches: 4. Germline lookup yields CDR1 SGHVS and CDR2 FNYEAQ. The CDR3 runs to 13 residues. CDR3 loop: CASSERTGDGYTF. The CDR3, as DNA: TGTGCCAGCAGCGAGCGGACAGGGGATGGCTACACCTTC.

The chain joins TRBV9 to TRBJ2-7; no clear D. The CDR3 contains 12 residues. V was cut by 4 bases and J by 5 bases, with 10 bases left in between. The germline CDR1 and CDR2 sequences are SGDLS and YYNGEE. For the CDR3, the DNA is TGTGCCAGCAGCCCCCCGTCGCACGAGCAGTACTTC. It translates to CASSPPSHEQYF.

As regards this clone: Other DNA sequences from this sample encode an identical CDR3 as well. The chain couples TRBV19 to TRBJ2-6; D is ambiguous. The CDR3 has 15 amino acids. V dropped 2 bases and J dropped 0 bases, with 5 bases sitting between them. Germline-derived CDR1 and CDR2 are LNHDA and SQIVND (reference sequence). The CDR3 sequence is CASSILGSGANVLTF. DNA of the CDR3: TGTGCCAGTAGTATACTGGGCTCTGGGGCCAACGTCCTGACTTTC.

This chain links TRBV18 with TRBJ1-1; perhaps TRBD1 as D (5 bases). There are 15 residues in the CDR3. V gave up 4 bases and J gave up 0 bases, with 12 bases separating them. CDR1 is KGHSH and CDR2 is LQKENI in the germline V gene. The CDR3 sequence: CASSRDSLLNTEAFF. Written as DNA, the CDR3 is TGTGCCAGCTCACGTGACAGTCTTCTGAACACTGAAGCTTTCTTT.

This chain uses TRBV19 with TRBJ1-5; D is unclear. The CDR3 is 14 amino acids. V lost 3 bases and J lost 6, with 12 bases in between. The germline V gene encodes CDR1 LNHDA and CDR2 SQIVND (reference sequence). CDR3 sequence reads: CASSIRGTGQPQHF. Here the CDR3 DNA reads TGTGCCAGTAGTATTCGGGGAACGGGTCAGCCCCAGCATTTT.

The chain combines TRBV4-2 with TRBJ1-5; 8 nucleotides line up with TRBD1. V lost 4 bases to trimming and J lost 4 bases; unmatched junction nucleotides: 6. This CDR3 region has 15 residues. The germline V gene encodes CDR1 LGHNA and CDR2 YNFKEQ. The CDR3 loop is CASSPRDRTNQPQHF. The CDR3 DNA is TGTGCCAGCAGCCCCCGGGACAGGACGAATCAGCCCCAGCATTTT.

The chain links TRBV6-5 to TRBJ2-3; TRBD2 matches at 7 bases. Trimming removed 2 bases from V and 2 bases from J; junction bases left unmatched: 7. Germline V lookup: CDR1 MNHEY, CDR2 SVGAGI. CDR3 length equals 16 residues. CDR3 sequence: CASSYGIAGHTDTQYF. The DNA of the CDR3 is TGTGCCAGCAGTTACGGGATAGCGGGCCACACAGATACGCAGTATTTT.

V is TRBV4-1 and J is TRBJ1-1, with D possibly TRBD1 on 5 matching bases. Trimming took 4 bases from V and 7 from J, leaving 16 bases between them. This CDR3 contains 14 residues. Per germline, CDR1 MGHRA and CDR2 YSYEKL. The CDR3 sequence: CASSRPGRRNEAFF. CDR3 coding DNA: TGCGCCAGCAGCCGGCCGGGGCGACGGAATGAAGCTTTCTTT.

To note about this clone: This specimen includes other DNA sequences encoding the same CDR3. The chain carries TRBV18 and TRBJ2-5, with TRBD2 matching 7 bases. The germline V gene encodes CDR1 KGHSH and CDR2 LQKENI. V trimming: 4 bases; J trimming: 1 base; junction bases outside the gene matches: 3. This CDR3 region has 14 residues. In DNA form, the CDR3 reads TGTGCCAGCTCACTCGGGACTACCCAAGAGACCCAGTACTTC. This sequence encodes CASSLGTTQETQYF.

The rearrangement links TRBV9 to TRBJ2-1; TRBD2 agrees at 13 bases. V lost 5 bases, J lost 9 bases, and 11 bases stayed unmatched. The CDR3 totals 16 residues. The germline CDR1 and CDR2 sequences are SGDLS and YYNGEE. The CDR3 here is CASSLRLAGGVGEQFF. In nucleotides, the CDR3 is TGTGCCAGCAGTCTTCGACTAGCGGGAGGCGTCGGTGAGCAGTTCTTC.

This sequence joins TRBV28 and TRBJ1-5, with D perhaps TRBD1 (6 bases). CDR1 is MDHEN and CDR2 is SYDVKM in the germline V gene. The CDR3 covers 14 residues. V was pared by 6 bases and J by 4 bases, with 13 bases between. The CDR3 sequence is CASRGDTRNQPQHF. The CDR3 DNA sequence: TGTGCCAGCAGGGGGGACACCCGTAATCAGCCCCAGCATTTT.

This clone came up once. The V call is TRBV12-5, the J call TRBJ2-3; TRBD2 is a possible D gene (6 bases). There are 14 residues in the CDR3. The germline V and J ends were trimmed by 6 bases and 0 bases, with 10 bases remaining between them. Per the germline V gene, CDR1 is LGHNT and CDR2 is FRNRAP. The CDR3 protein is CASGGGGSTDTQYF. The CDR3 nucleotides are TGTGCTAGTGGCGGGGGAGGTAGCACAGATACGCAGTATTTT.

As for this clone: Other DNA sequences in the same sample also yield this CDR3. V is TRBV5-1 and J is TRBJ1-4; D is unresolved. The length of the CDR3 is 13 residues. The ends were cut back, 0 bases at V and 8 bases at J, with 8 bases in the middle. Germline CDR1 and CDR2: SGHRS and YFSETQ. This chain's CDR3 is CASSLGGSEKLFF. The CDR3 coding sequence is TGCGCCAGCAGCTTGGGGGGTAGCGAAAAACTGTTTTTT. The whole variable domain, remainder taken from reference TRBV5-1 and TRBJ1-4, is KAGVTQTPRYLIKTRGQQVTLSCSPISGHRSVSWYQQTPGQGLQFLFEYFSETQRNKGNFPGRFSGRQFSNSRSEMNVSTLELGDSALYLCASSLGGSEKLFFGSGTQLSVL.